The rows below give T cell receptor beta chains drawn from one sample of a study of memory CD4+ T cells and cytomegalovirus serostatus. Assay used: immunoSEQ multiplex PCR; TCRdb lists only in-frame clones, some missing. The sample lists 55,000 or so clones; 80% to 85% were seen once. The sequencing sample was made of memory CD4+ T cells from blood. The receptors stem from an adult in good health and CMV-seropositive. The CDR3 runs from the conserved cysteine through the conserved F or W. Each record gives: CDR3 protein, CDR3 DNA, D gene, clone size, V gene, J gene. A D gene is named only where the DNA matches it firmly. A clone size is listed for some rows: how often the clone was seen (once, few, many), or a class if it is expanded.

cdr3_aa: CASSPRPTGSTGELFF
cdr3_nt: TGTGCCAGCAGCCCCCGCCCGACAGGGAGCACCGGGGAGCTGTTTTTT
d_call: TRBD1
clone_size: -
v_call: TRBV5-4
j_call: TRBJ2-2

cdr3_aa: CASRSDRASNEKLFF
cdr3_nt: TGTGCCAGCAGGTCTGATCGGGCCTCTAATGAAAAACTGTTTTTT
d_call: -
clone_size: -
v_call: TRBV2
j_call: TRBJ1-4

cdr3_aa: CASSLGTVNYGYTF
cdr3_nt: TGTGCCAGCAGCTTGGGGACAGTGAACTATGGCTACACCTTC
d_call: -
clone_size: -
v_call: TRBV5-8
j_call: TRBJ1-2

cdr3_aa: CASSLDTGLNTIYF
cdr3_nt: TGTGCCAGCAGCTTAGATACAGGATTAAACACCATATATTTT
d_call: -
clone_size: -
v_call: TRBV7-2
j_call: TRBJ1-3

cdr3_aa: CASSYDSSRRASGELFF
cdr3_nt: TGTGCCAGCAGCTACGACTCTAGCCGCCGAGCCTCCGGGGAGCTGTTTTTT
d_call: -
clone_size: -
v_call: TRBV11-2
j_call: TRBJ2-2

cdr3_aa: CASIWTGINYGYTF
cdr3_nt: TGTGCCAGCATCTGGACAGGAATCAACTATGGCTACACCTTC
d_call: TRBD1
clone_size: -
v_call: TRBV5-8
j_call: TRBJ1-2

cdr3_aa: CASSLVAGAGANEQFF
cdr3_nt: TGTGCCAGCAGCTTAGTGGCGGGAGCGGGGGCCAATGAGCAGTTCTTC
d_call: TRBD2
clone_size: once
v_call: TRBV7-2
j_call: TRBJ2-1

cdr3_aa: CASRRDSYNSPLHF
cdr3_nt: TGTGCCAGCAGGCGGGACAGCTATAATTCACCCCTCCACTTT
d_call: TRBD1
clone_size: -
v_call: TRBV27
j_call: TRBJ1-6

cdr3_aa: CASSGDWREIYEQYF
cdr3_nt: TGTGCCAGCAGTGGAGACTGGCGGGAGATCTACGAGCAGTACTTC
d_call: TRBD2
clone_size: -
v_call: TRBV25-1
j_call: TRBJ2-7

cdr3_aa: CASSLKYREMQFF
cdr3_nt: TGTGCCAGCAGCTTGAAATACAGGGAGATGCAGTTCTTC
d_call: -
clone_size: once
v_call: TRBV7-3
j_call: TRBJ2-1

cdr3_aa: CASSSPTGNTEAFF
cdr3_nt: TGTGCCAGCAGCTCCCCTACAGGGAACACTGAAGCTTTCTTT
d_call: -
clone_size: few
v_call: TRBV5-6
j_call: TRBJ1-1

cdr3_aa: CASSFSQGGDTQYF
cdr3_nt: TGTGCCAGCAGTTTTAGCCAGGGGGGCGATACGCAGTATTTT
d_call: -
clone_size: -
v_call: TRBV6-6
j_call: TRBJ2-3

cdr3_aa: CASSAGTNSGNTIYF
cdr3_nt: TGTGCCAGCAGCGCTGGGACAAACTCTGGAAACACCATATATTTT
d_call: -
clone_size: -
v_call: TRBV7-9
j_call: TRBJ1-3

cdr3_aa: CACQPSGELFF
cdr3_nt: TGTGCCTGTCAGCCGTCCGGGGAGCTGTTTTTT
d_call: -
clone_size: -
v_call: TRBV30
j_call: TRBJ2-2

cdr3_aa: CASSFRDYNSPLHF
cdr3_nt: TGTGCCAGCAGCTTCCGGGACTATAATTCACCCCTCCACTTT
d_call: -
clone_size: -
v_call: TRBV7-2
j_call: TRBJ1-6

cdr3_aa: CASRERLAGGPHEQYF
cdr3_nt: TGTGCCAGCAGGGAGAGACTAGCGGGAGGGCCCCACGAGCAGTACTTC
d_call: TRBD2
clone_size: -
v_call: TRBV2
j_call: TRBJ2-7

cdr3_aa: CASSRIANTEAFF
cdr3_nt: TGTGCCAGCAGCCGGATAGCTAACACTGAAGCTTTCTTT
d_call: -
clone_size: few
v_call: TRBV6-6
j_call: TRBJ1-1

cdr3_aa: CASCGRAGETQYF
cdr3_nt: TGTGCCAGCTGCGGGAGGGCCGGGGAGACCCAGTACTTC
d_call: TRBD2
clone_size: -
v_call: TRBV28
j_call: TRBJ2-5

cdr3_aa: CASRGSGSTDTQYF
cdr3_nt: TGCGCCAGCCGAGGGAGCGGGAGCACAGATACGCAGTATTTT
d_call: -
clone_size: -
v_call: TRBV5-1
j_call: TRBJ2-3

cdr3_aa: CASSRGLLGELFF
cdr3_nt: TGTGCCAGCAGCCGGGGGCTACTCGGGGAGCTGTTTTTT
d_call: -
clone_size: -
v_call: TRBV5-4
j_call: TRBJ2-2

cdr3_aa: CASSLAIHEKLFF
cdr3_nt: TGTGCCAGCAGCTTAGCGATTCATGAAAAACTGTTTTTT
d_call: -
clone_size: -
v_call: TRBV7-2
j_call: TRBJ1-4

cdr3_aa: CASSLDRTGELFF
cdr3_nt: TGTGCCAGCAGCTTGGACAGGACCGGGGAGCTGTTTTTT
d_call: -
clone_size: once
v_call: TRBV5-6
j_call: TRBJ2-2

cdr3_aa: CASSHVKQFF
cdr3_nt: TGCGCCAGCAGTCATGTAAAGCAGTTCTTC
d_call: -
clone_size: -
v_call: TRBV23-1
j_call: TRBJ2-1

cdr3_aa: CASSLGGYSGNTIYF
cdr3_nt: TGTGCCAGCAGCCTGGGAGGATACTCTGGAAACACCATATATTTT
d_call: -
clone_size: -
v_call: TRBV6-1
j_call: TRBJ1-3

cdr3_aa: CASSLLSGGQAEAFF
cdr3_nt: TGTGCCAGCAGTTTACTGTCCGGGGGCCAGGCTGAAGCTTTCTTT
d_call: -
clone_size: -
v_call: TRBV28
j_call: TRBJ1-1

cdr3_aa: CASSAGDRGITEAFF
cdr3_nt: TGTGCCAGCAGCGCCGGGGACAGGGGAATCACTGAAGCTTTCTTT
d_call: TRBD1
clone_size: -
v_call: TRBV5-4
j_call: TRBJ1-1

cdr3_aa: CASSYSGTGGENIQYF
cdr3_nt: TGTGCCAGCAGTTACTCTGGGACAGGGGGCGAAAACATTCAGTACTTC
d_call: TRBD1
clone_size: -
v_call: TRBV6-6
j_call: TRBJ2-4

cdr3_aa: CASNLRAGYGYTF
cdr3_nt: TGTGCCAGCAATCTACGGGCAGGGTATGGCTACACCTTC
d_call: -
clone_size: -
v_call: TRBV6-1
j_call: TRBJ1-2

cdr3_aa: CASSLGQETYQPQHF
cdr3_nt: TGTGCCAGCAGCTTGGGACAGGAGACCTATCAGCCCCAGCATTTT
d_call: -
clone_size: -
v_call: TRBV5-6
j_call: TRBJ1-5

cdr3_aa: CASSSLAGGSTSGANVLTF
cdr3_nt: TGCGCCAGCAGCTCCTTAGCGGGAGGGAGCACTTCTGGGGCCAACGTCCTGACTTTC
d_call: TRBD2
clone_size: -
v_call: TRBV5-1
j_call: TRBJ2-6

cdr3_aa: CASSVAPGRGDTGELFF
cdr3_nt: TGTGCCAGCAGCGTAGCTCCGGGCAGGGGGGACACCGGGGAGCTGTTTTTT
d_call: -
clone_size: few
v_call: TRBV9
j_call: TRBJ2-2

cdr3_aa: CASSEQDNINEKLFF
cdr3_nt: TGTGCCAGTAGTGAACAGGACAACATTAATGAAAAACTGTTTTTT
d_call: -
clone_size: -
v_call: TRBV19
j_call: TRBJ1-4

cdr3_aa: CASSSQTGGAQYF
cdr3_nt: TGCGCCAGCAGCTCTCAGACAGGGGGGGCGCAGTATTTT
d_call: TRBD1
clone_size: -
v_call: TRBV5-1
j_call: TRBJ2-3

cdr3_aa: CASSAGAGSGANTQYF
cdr3_nt: TGTGCCAGCAGCGCAGGGGCCGGAAGCGGGGCCAACACGCAGTATTTT
d_call: -
clone_size: -
v_call: TRBV9
j_call: TRBJ2-3

cdr3_aa: CASSLGGGGRYNEQFF
cdr3_nt: TGTGCCAGCAGCTTAGGAGGTGGGGGTCGCTACAATGAGCAGTTCTTC
d_call: -
clone_size: -
v_call: TRBV7-6
j_call: TRBJ2-1

cdr3_aa: CASSFEPTNTGELFF
cdr3_nt: TGTGCCAGCAGCTTCGAACCGACGAACACCGGGGAGCTGTTTTTT
d_call: -
clone_size: -
v_call: TRBV5-5
j_call: TRBJ2-2

cdr3_aa: CASSFPLETQYF
cdr3_nt: TGTGCCAGCAGCTTCCCACTGGAGACCCAGTACTTC
d_call: -
clone_size: -
v_call: TRBV7-9
j_call: TRBJ2-5

cdr3_aa: CASSPGTGSGYTF
cdr3_nt: TGTGCCAGCTCACCCGGGACAGGGTCTGGCTACACCTTC
d_call: TRBD1
clone_size: -
v_call: TRBV18
j_call: TRBJ1-2

cdr3_aa: CAWSFGVGEQYF
cdr3_nt: TGTGCCTGGAGTTTCGGCGTTGGAGAGCAGTACTTC
d_call: -
clone_size: few
v_call: TRBV30
j_call: TRBJ2-7

cdr3_aa: CASSLSRIGLSEAFF
cdr3_nt: TGTGCCAGCTCACTCTCCAGGATCGGCTTGTCTGAAGCTTTCTTT
d_call: -
clone_size: -
v_call: TRBV18
j_call: TRBJ1-1

cdr3_aa: CASSLRPHTEAFF
cdr3_nt: TGTGCCAGCAGCTTACGTCCTCACACTGAAGCTTTCTTT
d_call: -
clone_size: -
v_call: TRBV11-3
j_call: TRBJ1-1

cdr3_aa: CAWGGTGDLGKLFF
cdr3_nt: TGTGCCTGGGGGGGTACAGGGGATCTGGGAAAACTGTTTTTT
d_call: TRBD1
clone_size: -
v_call: TRBV30
j_call: TRBJ1-4

cdr3_aa: CASSLAWSSGANVLTF
cdr3_nt: TGTGCCAGCAGCTTGGCGTGGAGCTCTGGGGCCAACGTCCTGACTTTC
d_call: -
clone_size: -
v_call: TRBV5-4
j_call: TRBJ2-6

cdr3_aa: CASTQRESGIGSGNSPLHF
cdr3_nt: TGTGCCAGTACCCAGCGTGAATCCGGGATAGGATCCGGTAATTCACCCCTCCACTTT
d_call: -
clone_size: -
v_call: TRBV19
j_call: TRBJ1-6

cdr3_aa: CASSKTGVDQFF
cdr3_nt: TGTGCCAGTAGTAAAACAGGGGTTGACCAGTTCTTC
d_call: TRBD1
clone_size: -
v_call: TRBV19
j_call: TRBJ2-1

cdr3_aa: CASTTRQGAYEQYF
cdr3_nt: TGTGCCAGCACCACGCGACAGGGGGCCTACGAGCAGTACTTC
d_call: TRBD1
clone_size: -
v_call: TRBV27
j_call: TRBJ2-7

cdr3_aa: CASGVRRNTEAFF
cdr3_nt: TGTGCCAGCGGGGTCAGGAGGAACACTGAAGCTTTCTTT
d_call: -
clone_size: once
v_call: TRBV7-3
j_call: TRBJ1-1

cdr3_aa: CASSPGWGNTEAFF
cdr3_nt: TGTGCCAGCAGTCCCGGGTGGGGGAACACTGAAGCTTTCTTT
d_call: -
clone_size: few
v_call: TRBV28
j_call: TRBJ1-1

cdr3_aa: CASSPSTGPDLYGYTF
cdr3_nt: TGTGCCAGCTCACCGTCGACAGGGCCGGACCTCTATGGCTACACCTTC
d_call: TRBD1
clone_size: -
v_call: TRBV18
j_call: TRBJ1-2

cdr3_aa: CSVVAGGIQYF
cdr3_nt: TGCAGCGTTGTCGCGGGGGGGATTCAGTACTTC
d_call: TRBD2
clone_size: -
v_call: TRBV29-1
j_call: TRBJ2-4

cdr3_aa: CASSLGGRVAFF
cdr3_nt: TGTGCCAGCAGCTTGGGTGGTAGGGTTGCTTTCTTT
d_call: -
clone_size: -
v_call: TRBV5-6
j_call: TRBJ1-1

cdr3_aa: CSARDSGEQYF
cdr3_nt: TGCAGTGCTAGAGATTCCGGCGAGCAGTACTTC
d_call: -
clone_size: once
v_call: TRBV20-1
j_call: TRBJ2-7

cdr3_aa: CASSIFASGKETQYF
cdr3_nt: TGTGCCAGTAGTATTTTCGCTAGCGGAAAAGAGACCCAGTACTTC
d_call: TRBD2
clone_size: once
v_call: TRBV19
j_call: TRBJ2-5

cdr3_aa: CASSPRGISYEQYF
cdr3_nt: TGTGCCAGCAGCCCCCGAGGTATCTCCTACGAGCAGTACTTC
d_call: -
clone_size: -
v_call: TRBV9
j_call: TRBJ2-7

cdr3_aa: CASSPEQGGSLNEKLFF
cdr3_nt: TGTGCCAGCTCACCAGAACAGGGAGGAAGCCTAAATGAAAAACTGTTTTTT
d_call: -
clone_size: few
v_call: TRBV18
j_call: TRBJ1-4

cdr3_aa: CASSDSADTQYF
cdr3_nt: TGTGCCAGCAGTGACTCAGCGGATACGCAGTATTTT
d_call: -
clone_size: -
v_call: TRBV6-4
j_call: TRBJ2-3

cdr3_aa: CATSRDSLAVAPFF
cdr3_nt: TGTGCCACCAGCAGAGATTCTCTAGCGGTAGCCCCGTTCTTC
d_call: TRBD2
clone_size: -
v_call: TRBV15
j_call: TRBJ2-1